Detailed here is one T cell receptor (beta chain). The record originates from a study of blood T cell repertoires in COVID-19. Some clones are missing from TCRdb's copy, which holds only in-frame ones; the method was immunoSEQ multiplex PCR. Of about 64,000 clones in the sample, roughly 91% were seen once. J was trimmed by 5 bases and V by 5 bases; bases with no gene match: 11. This CDR3 is built from 16 residues. CDR1 is SGHVS, CDR2 FQNEAQ, per germline. The study assigned cohorts using participant-reported clinical history. This clonotype originated in a woman aged 35 to 49 who had recovered from COVID-19. The chain couples TRBV7-8 to TRBJ2-3; 9 bases align to TRBD1. The sample comprised PBMCs or T cells enriched from blood (not recorded which). The CDR3 sequence: CASSRSTGGAGDTQYF. CDR3 sequence (DNA): TGTGCCAGCAGCCGGAGCACAGGGGGCGCCGGAGATACGCAGTATTTT.